This T cell receptor beta chain was recorded in a study of graft-versus-host responses after intestinal transplantation. Study details: Anti-thymocyte globulin induction preceded about 3 years of tacrolimus and steroid maintenance in all recipients. Study-level results: GvH clones surfaced in recipient marrow, some emerging earlier in ileum or blood. HvG clone declines early post-transplant were associated with peak circulating GvH levels. High graft-versus-host to host-versus-graft clonal ratios were found in allografts of patients who had graft-donor T cell macrochimerism.

The CDR3 has 13 amino acids. V shed 5 bases, J shed 7 bases, and the junction held 5 bases outside the gene matches. Germline CDR1 is SGHAT and CDR2 is FQNNGV. For this clone: Antigen: not known.

Some clones are missing from TCRdb's copy, which holds only in-frame ones; the method was immunoSEQ multiplex PCR. The sample lists about 39,000 clones; approximately 95% were seen once. The receptor was derived from a human patient who received an intestinal transplant, so some T cells may come from the graft donor. V and J are TRBV11-2 and TRBJ2-1; 7 bases are a match to TRBD2. The material was PBMCs, obtained 734 days after intestinal transplantation. In nucleotides, the CDR3 is TGTGCCAGCAGCCGACAACTAGCGAATGAGCAGTTCTTC. Encoded protein: CASSRQLANEQFF.